The 27 T cell receptor beta chains below come from one sample, sequenced in a study of molecular identifiers for immune sequencing clone quantification. TCRdb re-derived calls from the PCR reads in MiXCR, one entry per CDR3 protein. This sample has about 54,000 distinct CDR3 sequences; about 23% occur once, and the top ten carry approximately 1.9%. Sequencing was done on a sample of naive CD8+ T cells from blood, with Jurkat cell RNA spiked in. Subset reported: FACS-sorted CD8+CD4-CCR7+CD45RA+ naive T cells. These receptors were obtained from a human donor in good health. Some libraries in this study had Jurkat cell RNA spiked in.

There are a few counts of this clonotype. The chain employs TRBV20-1 and TRBJ1-1; D not resolved. The germline V and J ends were trimmed by 0 bases and 7 bases, with 18 bases remaining between them. This CDR3 comprises 15 residues. CDR1 DFQATT and CDR2 SNEGSKA come from the germline V gene (reference sequence). Here the CDR3 reads CSARDPAPGAIEAFF. CDR3 sequence (DNA): TGCAGTGCTAGAGATCCGGCCCCGGGAGCTATTGAAGCTTTCTTT.

Worth noting for this clonotype: This sequence may be a read error, since a much larger clone differs from it by one base. The genes are TRBV29-1 and TRBJ2-1; 8 bases agree with TRBD1. Germline V gives CDR1 SQVTM, CDR2 ANQGSEA. The CDR3 contains 13 residues. In DNA form, the CDR3 reads TGCAGAGCCCTAGGACAGGGCGGCAATGAGCAGTTCTTC. The encoded protein is CRALGQGGNEQFF.

As concerns this clonotype: This may be a read error: a much more frequent sequence differs by one nucleotide. The rearrangement uses TRBV7-9 and TRBJ2-3; D unclear. CDR3 length equals 14 residues. The germline CDR1 and CDR2 sequences are SEHNR and FQNEAQ (reference sequence). In DNA, the CDR3 is TGTGCCAGCAGCTTAGTTAGGAGCACAGATACGCGGTATTTT. This translates into CASSLVRSTDTRYF. Based on the CDR3 plus reference TRBV7-9 and TRBJ2-3, the full variable domain is DTGVSQNPRHKITKRGQNVTFRCDPISEHNRLYWYRQTLGQGPEFLTYFQNEAQLEKSRLLSDRFSAERPKGSFSTLEIQRTEQGDSAMYLCASSLVRSTDTRYFGPGTRLTVL.

Details on this clonotype: A read error may be the cause here, since a much bigger clone is one base away. The V gene is TRBV2, the J gene TRBJ1-6, with a weak D call TRBD1 (6 bases). CDR3 length: 18 residues. CDR1 is SNHLY and CDR2 is FYNNEI in the germline V gene. This CDR3 reads CASSEGATGPEYNPPLHF. The CDR3 nucleotides are TGTGCCAGCAGTGAAGGAGCCACAGGGCCCGAATATAATCCACCCCTCCACTTT.

The rearrangement links TRBV6-2 or TRBV6-3 to TRBJ2-7; maybe TRBD1 (5 bases). The germline gives CDR1 MNHEY, CDR2 SVGEGT. The CDR3 length is 14 residues. With 7 bases removed from V and 6 bases from J, the gap between germline ends came to 19 bases. CDR3 sequence (DNA): TGTGCCAGCACCACCTCGACAGTGTGGCTCGAGCAGTACTTC. It translates to CASTTSTVWLEQYF.

This clonotype was seen a single time. A read error may explain this, as a much larger clone is one base away. The V and J genes are TRBV19 and TRBJ2-7; 10 bases line up with TRBD2. This CDR3 spans 16 amino acids. Looked up from germline, CDR1 is LNHDA and CDR2 is SQIVND (reference sequence). V shed 2 bases and J 5 bases; nucleotides not matched to a gene: 9. In DNA, the CDR3 is TGTGCCAGTAGTATACGTCTAGCGGGAGTGGTAAACGAGCAGTACTTC. Its translation is CASSIRLAGVVNEQYF.

A note on this clonotype: This may stem from a read error, because a much larger clone lies one nucleotide away. The CDR3: CSVIPGSNYGYTF. In DNA, the CDR3 is TGCAGCGTTATCCCGGGCTCTAACTATGGCTACACCTTC. The rearrangement uses TRBV29-1 and TRBJ1-2; D remains ambiguous. CDR3 length: 13 amino acids. Germline V CDR1 and CDR2: SQVTM, ANQGSEA. V was shortened by 5 bases and J by 0 bases, with 10 bases between the two germline ends.

The sample holds one count of this clonotype. This may arise from a read error, as a much more abundant clone is one base away. The conserved phenylalanine or tryptophan is not found at the CDR3 terminus, so this likely reflects a read error. The chain employs TRBV27 and TRBJ2-1; 7 bases map to TRBD2. The germline V gene has CDR1 MNHEY and CDR2 SMNVEV (reference sequence). CDR3 length equals 14 residues. V was clipped by 6 bases and J by 3 bases; unmatched bases: 5. The DNA for the CDR3 is TGTGCCAGCAGGTTGGGGGGGGGCTACAATGAGCAGTTCTCC. This codes for CASRLGGGYNEQFS.

A few counts support this clonotype. The chain carries TRBV6-5 and TRBJ2-7; unclear D gene. The ends were cut back, 6 bases at V and 0 bases at J, with 21 bases in the middle. Germline values: CDR1 MNHEY, CDR2 SVGAGI. The CDR3 extends over 17 amino acids. CDR3 loop: CASSYALGTVSSYEQYF. The CDR3 region has the DNA TGTGCCAGCAGCTATGCCTTGGGAACAGTAAGCTCCTACGAGCAGTACTTC.

This clonotype came up a few times. The junction differs from germline at one of its ends, possibly a read error. This chain connects TRBV6-1 to TRBJ1-2; TRBD1 is a possible D gene (6 bases). The CDR3 runs to 15 residues. The germline gives CDR1 MNHNS, CDR2 SASEGT. CDR3 nucleotides: TGTGCCGGCAGTGGGGGCCAGAGCCCCAACTATGGCTACACCTTC. It codes for CAGSGGQSPNYGYTF.

Worth noting for this clonotype: A read error may explain this, as a much larger clone is one base away. V is TRBV7-9 and J is TRBJ1-1, with D possibly TRBD1 on 6 matching bases. CDR1 SEHNR and CDR2 FQNEAQ come from the germline V gene (reference sequence). The CDR3 has 13 amino acids. As DNA, the CDR3 is TGTGCCAGCAGCTCTAGGGGGGGGCGGTCAGCTTCCTTT. Translation: CASSSRGGRSASF.

The chain links TRBV19 to TRBJ1-5; the match to TRBD1 covers 7 bases. With 7 bases clipped from V and 4 bases from J, the junction kept 10 bases outside the gene matches. Germline V gene lookup returns CDR1 LNHDA and CDR2 SQIVND (reference sequence). CDR3 length: 15 amino acids. For the CDR3, the DNA is TGTGCCAGTACCTCGGAGGGGGCTGCAAATCAGCCCCAGCATTTT. Amino acid sequence: CASTSEGAANQPQHF.

This clonotype was counted many times. This rearrangement joins TRBV28 to TRBJ1-5; D might be TRBD1 (6 bases). The CDR3 spans 14 residues. V dropped 3 bases and J dropped 2 bases, with 8 bases sitting between them. Germline-derived CDR1 and CDR2 are MDHEN and SYDVKM. CDR3 sequence (DNA): TGTGCCAGCAGTTTTTACAGGGGCAATCAGCCCCAGCATTTT. Residues: CASSFYRGNQPQHF.

This clonotype was observed at least ten times. The chain combines TRBV6-5 with TRBJ1-1; maybe TRBD1 (6 bases). This CDR3 region has 13 residues. With 6 bases removed from V and 3 bases from J, the gap between germline ends came to 11 bases. CDR1 and CDR2 (germline): MNHEY, SVGAGI. Here the CDR3 DNA reads TGTGCCAGCAGGGCAGGGGCATACACTGAAGCTTTCTTT. Encoded protein: CASRAGAYTEAFF.

This clonotype was detected many times. The chain recombines TRBV7-6 with TRBJ2-2, with TRBD1 as a possible D gene (6 bases). Trimming took 4 bases from V and 4 from J, leaving 13 bases between them. The CDR3 has 15 amino acids. Germline CDR1 is SGHVS and CDR2 is FNYEAQ. The CDR3 nucleotides are TGTGCCAGCAGCTCCGGGCAGGGGAGCACCGGGGAGCTGTTTTTT. It is translated as CASSSGQGSTGELFF.

This clonotype has ten or more counts. V is TRBV4-1 and J is TRBJ2-7, with no clear D. V dropped 2 bases and J dropped 2 bases, with 7 bases sitting between them. The CDR3 loop spans 13 amino acids. CDR1 is MGHRA, CDR2 YSYEKL, per germline. The CDR3: CASSQPGTYEQYF. CDR3 sequence (DNA): TGCGCCAGCAGCCAACCGGGTACCTACGAGCAGTACTTC.

In its sample, this clonotype was seen a few times. This chain connects TRBV7-9 to TRBJ1-5; the D is unclear. Trimming cost V 0 bases and J 3 bases, with 9 bases left between them. The germline CDR1 and CDR2 sequences are SEHNR and FQNEAQ (reference sequence). This CDR3 region has 15 residues. The CDR3 region is CASSLAGQSNQPQHF. CDR3 DNA sequence: TGTGCCAGCAGCTTAGCGGGTCAGTCCAATCAGCCCCAGCATTTT.

The chain couples TRBV27 to TRBJ2-7, with D hard to call. The V end lost 9 bases, the J end lost 2 bases, and 11 bases lay between the germline ends. CDR1 and CDR2 from the germline V gene are MNHEY and SMNVEV (reference sequence). There are 12 residues in the CDR3. The CDR3 nucleotides read TGTGCCAGTGTGGCCCGTACCTACGAGCAGTACTTC. This encodes CASVARTYEQYF.

This clonotype has at least ten counts. V and J are TRBV12-3 or TRBV12-4 and TRBJ1-2; D remains ambiguous. CDR3 length equals 12 residues. V lost 5 bases to trimming and J lost 8 bases, with 12 bases between them. CDR3 coding DNA: TGTGCCAGCAGTGGTTCCCCACCCGGCTACACCTTC. Translated, it gives CASSGSPPGYTF.

This clonotype came up many times. V is TRBV4-1 and J is TRBJ1-3, with a possible D match to TRBD1 (6 bases). In germline, CDR1 is MGHRA, CDR2 YSYEKL. The CDR3 runs 16 residues. V lost 1 base to trimming and J lost 4 bases, with 14 bases between them. DNA of the CDR3: TGCGCCAGCAGCCAAGTGGGGGCCGTATCGGGAAACACCATATATTTT. Translation gives CASSQVGAVSGNTIYF.

This clonotype was seen ten or more times. The gene calls are TRBV6-5 and TRBJ2-3; 9 nucleotides agree with TRBD2. Germline CDR1 reads MNHEY; CDR2 reads SVGAGI. The CDR3 length is 13 residues. V dropped 2 bases and J dropped 11; count of bases not matched to a gene: 5. The CDR3, as DNA: TGTGCCAGCAGTTACGGGACTAGCTATGAGCAGTATTTT. Translated, it gives CASSYGTSYEQYF.

This clonotype has just one count. The chain employs TRBV4-1 and TRBJ2-7, with TRBD1 matching 9 bases. The length of the CDR3 is 16 residues. J lost 3 bases, V lost 2 bases, and 8 bases had no gene match. The germline CDR1 and CDR2 sequences are MGHRA and YSYEKL. CDR3 coding DNA: TGCGCCAGCAGCCAACATCCAGGACAGGGGTACTACGAGCAGTACTTC. Residues: CASSQHPGQGYYEQYF.

Details on this clonotype: Germline and junction disagree at one end, which may indicate a read error. V and J are TRBV7-9 and TRBJ1-2; 8 positions agree with TRBD1. This CDR3 contains 19 residues. Germline V lookup: CDR1 SEHNR, CDR2 FQNEAQ (reference sequence). CDR3 protein: CASSLYGGTGSQGDYGHTF. The CDR3 DNA reads as TGTGCCAGCAGCTTATACGGGGGGACAGGCTCCCAAGGGGACTATGGCCACACCTTC.

The rearrangement links TRBV2 to TRBJ2-1; 11 bases line up with TRBD1. This CDR3 is 16 amino acids long. Germline CDR1 and CDR2: SNHLY and FYNNEI. With 3 bases clipped from V and 2 bases from J, the junction kept 3 bases outside the gene matches. The CDR3 bases are TGTGCCAGCAGTGATCAGGACAGGGGGCCCTACAATGAGCAGTTCTTC. Its protein product is CASSDQDRGPYNEQFF.

This clonotype was seen many times. The chain combines TRBV12-3 or TRBV12-4 with TRBJ2-3, with D uncertain. The CDR3 contains 13 residues. Trimming cost V 5 bases and J 3 bases, with 9 bases left between them. The CDR3 DNA follows: TGTGCCAGCAGTCTCGACCAGACAGATACGCAGTATTTT. Protein product: CASSLDQTDTQYF.

This clonotype came up many times. The genes are TRBV29-1 and TRBJ2-1, with D uncertain. Trimming stripped 7 bases from V and 2 bases from J, with 12 bases between. Per germline, CDR1 SQVTM and CDR2 ANQGSEA. There are 13 residues in the CDR3. The CDR3 nucleotides are TGCAGCGAAAGGACGGCCACCTACAATGAGCAGTTCTTC. Its translation: CSERTATYNEQFF.

This clonotype was seen at least ten times. Compared with germline, one end of the junction differs, possibly owing to a read error. The chain carries TRBV7-7 and TRBJ2-3; D may match TRBD1 or TRBD2 (5 bases each). This CDR3 has 15 residues. CDR1 and CDR2 from the germline V gene are SSHAT and FNYEAQ (reference sequence). The CDR3 sequence is CASSLGLGTEDTQYF. The CDR3 nucleotides are TGTGCTAGCAGCTTAGGTCTAGGGACGGAAGATACGCAGTATTTT.